Shown below are 9 T cell receptor beta chains from a single sample sequenced in a study of human T cells and chemical hapten exposure. TCRdb fed the RACE reads into MiXCR, producing one record per CDR3 protein. The sample lists around 300,000 distinct CDR3 sequences; approximately 8% were seen once. Described time point: pre-sensitization, week 0. Treatment of the sample: therapeutic diphenylcyclopropenone sensitization with weekly scalp DPC. Sample: whole blood, taken in connection with sensitization to the hapten diphenylcyclopropenone (DPC). The receptors were gathered from a man younger than 35 with alopecia areata. Some clones in this sample may be carry-over from other donors' samples.

Many counts were recorded for this clonotype. This chain uses TRBV7-2 with TRBJ2-4; D may correspond to TRBD1 or TRBD2 (5 bases each). Trimming removed 5 bases at V and 4 bases at J, with 12 bases between. Germline V CDR1 and CDR2: SGHTA, FQGNSA. The CDR3 has 14 residues. The CDR3 nucleotides read TGTGCCAGCAGCCCAGCGGCAGGGAAAAACATTCAGTACTTC. Its protein product is CASSPAAGKNIQYF.

This clonotype was detected ten times or more. This sequence joins TRBV6-2 or TRBV6-3 and TRBJ1-2; a weak D match, TRBD1 (5 bases). The ends were cut back, 11 bases at V and 4 bases at J, with 14 bases in the middle. The germline V gene has CDR1 MNHEY and CDR2 SVGEGT. This CDR3 comprises 12 residues. Here the CDR3 DNA reads TGTGCCTCCAGGGAGGGGTTCTATGGCTACACCTTC. It codes for CASREGFYGYTF.

The chain uses TRBV11-2 and TRBJ2-7; D unclear. Germline V gene data show CDR1 as SGHAT and CDR2 as FQNNGV. The germline V and J ends were trimmed by 6 bases and 0 bases, with 12 bases remaining between them. The CDR3 has 14 amino acids. The DNA of the CDR3 is TGTGCCAGCAGGGCGAGCGACGGCTCCTACGAGCAGTACTTC. This sequence encodes CASRASDGSYEQYF.

The chain has TRBV10-3 and TRBJ1-1, with D unresolved. Germline lookup yields CDR1 ENHRY and CDR2 SYGVKD. The length of the CDR3 is 16 residues. Between the trimmed V and J ends, which lost 3 bases and 5 bases, there was a span of 19 bases. CDR3 sequence (DNA): TGTGCCATCAGTGATTTGACTCAGGAGAGGGTAACTGAAGCTTTCTTT. This translates into CAISDLTQERVTEAFF.

The chain employs TRBV18 and TRBJ1-3; the D gene is possibly TRBD1 (6 bases). V dropped 5 bases and J dropped 3 bases, with 8 bases sitting between them. CDR3 length: 13 residues. Germline loops: CDR1 KGHSH, CDR2 LQKENI. The CDR3, as DNA: TGTGCCAGCTCATCACAGGGTGGAAACACCATATATTTT. Its protein product is CASSSQGGNTIYF.

This clonotype was detected ten times or more. V is TRBV7-9 and J is TRBJ1-2, with a weak D call TRBD1 (5 bases). The germline V and J ends were trimmed by 3 bases and 4 bases, with 9 bases remaining between them. The CDR3 runs 13 residues. The germline CDR1 and CDR2 sequences are SEHNR and FQNEAQ (reference sequence). CDR3 protein: CASSLQGPYGYTF. CDR3 bases: TGTGCCAGCAGCTTGCAGGGTCCCTATGGCTACACCTTC.

This rearrangement joins TRBV5-1 to TRBJ1-4; D is unresolved. Germline CDR1 reads SGHRS; CDR2 reads YFSETQ. The CDR3 contains 15 residues. The V gene lost 0 bases and the J gene lost 0 bases, with 6 bases spanning the gap. In DNA, the CDR3 is TGCGCCAGCAGCTTGGGAGATGCAACTAATGAAAAACTGTTTTTT. Protein sequence: CASSLGDATNEKLFF.

This clonotype occurred once. This chain links TRBV12-5 with TRBJ1-1, with D uncertain. Trimming took 3 bases from V and 5 from J, leaving 7 bases between them. CDR1 is LGHNT and CDR2 is FRNRAP in the germline V gene. This CDR3 is 12 amino acids long. The CDR3 protein is CASGFLRTEAFF. Written as DNA, the CDR3 is TGTGCTAGTGGTTTCCTGAGGACTGAAGCTTTCTTT.

The chain is built from TRBV7-2 and TRBJ2-4; D is unresolved. V was pared by 1 base and J by 6 bases, with 7 bases between. Germline lookup yields CDR1 SGHTA and CDR2 FQGNSA. The CDR3 runs to 13 residues. The CDR3 DNA reads TGTGCCAGCAGCTTAGAACACCCAAACATTCAGTACTTC. Translating gives CASSLEHPNIQYF.